This is a list of T cell receptor beta chains from one sample in a study of blood T cell repertoires in COVID-19. Sequenced by immunoSEQ multiplex PCR; TCRdb stores in-frame clones only, minus some. The sample contains 280,000 or so clones, 70% to 90% of which appear only once. The sequenced sample consisted of PBMCs or T cells enriched from blood (not recorded which). The receptor source for this set is a woman in her thirties or forties who had recovered from COVID-19. The CDR3 runs from the conserved cysteine through the conserved F or W. A D gene is named only where the DNA matches it firmly. The size field is filled for only some rows; it gives once, few, many or a size class.

TRBD2	TRBV6-2/TRBV6-3	NA	TRBJ2-5	TGTGCCAGCAGTTACTCGGGGAGGGAGGATCAAGAGACCCAGTACTTC	CASSYSGREDQETQYF
TRBD2	TRBV4-3	once	TRBJ2-3	TGCGCCAGCAGCCCTGAGACTAGCGGGAGCGCAGATACGCAGTATTTT	CASSPETSGSADTQYF
NA	TRBV11-2	NA	TRBJ2-1	TGTGCCAGCAGCTCCACAGGGTCTAGGTACAATGAGCAGTTCTTC	CASSSTGSRYNEQFF
TRBD1	TRBV7-2	NA	TRBJ1-2	TGTGCCAGCAGCTTAACTCAGGGGGCACAGGGCTACACCTTC	CASSLTQGAQGYTF
TRBD2	TRBV27	NA	TRBJ2-7	TGTGCCAGCAGTTCGACTAGCGGGAGTGTGGACGAGCAGTACTTC	CASSSTSGSVDEQYF
TRBD1	TRBV5-6	once	TRBJ2-1	TGTGCCAGCAGTCAGGGGGTTGGCTTTGGTAATGAGCAGTTCTTC	CASSQGVGFGNEQFF
NA	TRBV3-1/TRBV3-2	NA	TRBJ2-7	TGTGCCAGCAGCCAAGATATAATTAGGTGTCGCAACCGTAGGAGCTCCTACGAGCAGTACTTC	CASSQDIIRCRNRRSSYEQYF
NA	TRBV7-9	NA	TRBJ2-7	TGTGCCAGCAGCCGGACTACCACCTACGAGCAGTACTTC	CASSRTTTYEQYF
TRBD1	TRBV6-2/TRBV6-3	NA	TRBJ2-1	TGTGCCAGCAGTACTACAGGGGGCGGATATGAGCAGTTCTTC	CASSTTGGGYEQFF
TRBD1	TRBV6-5	NA	TRBJ2-1	TGTGCCAGCAGTTACAATGGTGGACAGGGCTGGCGGGAGCAGTTCTTC	CASSYNGGQGWREQFF
TRBD2	TRBV7-2	NA	TRBJ2-3	TGTGCCAGCAGCTTTGGCGGGGGTGGCACAGATACGCAGTATTTT	CASSFGGGGTDTQYF
NA	TRBV4-3	NA	TRBJ2-1	TGCGCCAGCAGCCAACAATGGACTTCCACCTACAATGAGCAGTTCTTC	CASSQQWTSTYNEQFF
NA	TRBV30	NA	TRBJ1-6	TGTGCCTGGAGTAACCCGTGGGGGCAGACTAATTCACCCCTCCACTTT	CAWSNPWGQTNSPLHF
TRBD1	TRBV7-3	NA	TRBJ2-7	TGTGCCAGCAGCTTAAATTCCCCGGGACAGGGTTCCTACGAGCAGTACTTC	CASSLNSPGQGSYEQYF
TRBD1	TRBV6-2/TRBV6-3	NA	TRBJ1-5	TGTGCCAGCAGCACAGGGGGCGATCAGCCCCAGCATTTT	CASSTGGDQPQHF
NA	TRBV7-8	NA	TRBJ2-1	TGTGCCAGCAGCCTTATCCCAGACAATGAGCAGTTCTTC	CASSLIPDNEQFF
NA	TRBV7-9	NA	TRBJ1-1	TGTGCCAGCAGTAGGGGAGGCTCGAGGACTGAAGCTTTCTTT	CASSRGGSRTEAFF
NA	TRBV6-5	NA	TRBJ1-2	TGTGCCAGCAGTTCGACAGGATATGGCTACACCTTC	CASSSTGYGYTF
TRBD1	TRBV2	NA	TRBJ1-5	TGTGCCAGCAGTCAAATCTACAGGGGAAACAATCAGCCCCAGCATTTT	CASSQIYRGNNQPQHF
NA	TRBV4-2	NA	TRBJ2-7	TGTGCCAGCAGCCAAGACACGGGCAGGGGTTTTGAGCAGTACTTC	CASSQDTGRGFEQYF
NA	TRBV2	once	TRBJ1-1	TGTGCCAGCAGTGAAAGGGGGTTGGGTGAAGCTTTCTTT	CASSERGLGEAFF
NA	TRBV7-9	NA	TRBJ2-7	TGTGCCAGCAGCTTAGCGGGGACGGGAGCCTACGAGCAGTACTTC	CASSLAGTGAYEQYF
NA	TRBV7-9	NA	TRBJ2-1	TGTGCCAGCAGTCCCGAGGGTCTAGCCTGGAATGAGCAGTTCTTC	CASSPEGLAWNEQFF
NA	TRBV6-6	once	TRBJ1-1	TGTGCCAGCATTCGGACCCGGACAGCGAACACTGAAGCTTTCTTT	CASIRTRTANTEAFF
NA	TRBV28	NA	TRBJ2-7	TGTGCCAGCAGTCCATGGGACACATACTACGAGCAGTACTTC	CASSPWDTYYEQYF
TRBD1	TRBV5-4	NA	TRBJ2-3	TGTGCCAGCAGCTTCCGGACGATTAGACAGGGGCGGGCAGATACGCAGTATTTT	CASSFRTIRQGRADTQYF
NA	TRBV7-2	NA	TRBJ1-1	TGTGCCAGCAGCTTCAGGCGTTCGAACACTGAAGCTTTCTTT	CASSFRRSNTEAFF
NA	TRBV12-3/TRBV12-4	NA	TRBJ1-5	TGTGCCAGCAGTTTCGGGAACTGGGGGCCCCAGCATTTT	CASSFGNWGPQHF
NA	TRBV12-3/TRBV12-4	NA	TRBJ1-3	TGTGCCAGCAGTTTCCCAGAAGGAAACACCATATATTTT	CASSFPEGNTIYF
TRBD1	TRBV24-1	NA	TRBJ1-5	TGTGCCACCAGTGGGTTACCTGGACAGGGGCTAAATCAGCCCCAGCATTTT	CATSGLPGQGLNQPQHF
NA	TRBV7-2	NA	TRBJ2-5	TGTGCCAGCAGACCCCCCGGCGGCCTGGTCCAAGAGACCCAGTACTTC	CASRPPGGLVQETQYF
TRBD2	TRBV10-3	NA	TRBJ2-3	TGTGCCATCAGGGCTAGCGGGCTTCTCACAGATACGCAGTATTTT	CAIRASGLLTDTQYF
NA	TRBV6-2/TRBV6-3	once	TRBJ2-3	TGTGCCAGCAGTTCATCAGTGACCAGGGCAGATACGCAGTATTTT	CASSSSVTRADTQYF
NA	TRBV3-1/TRBV3-2	NA	TRBJ1-4	TGTGCCAGCAGCCCCCGGGACATTCGGTACTTTGCAACTAATGAAAAACTGTTTTTT	CASSPRDIRYFATNEKLFF
NA	TRBV2	many	TRBJ2-7	TGTGCCAGCAGTGATGTCCAGGACTACGAGCAGTACTTC	CASSDVQDYEQYF
TRBD1	TRBV27	NA	TRBJ1-5	TGTGCCAGCAGTTTCGAGGGGGCGAGCAATCAGCCCCAGCATTTT	CASSFEGASNQPQHF
NA	TRBV13	NA	TRBJ2-7	TGTGCCAGCAGCTTAGGGCCGGACATGTCCTACGAGCAGTACTTC	CASSLGPDMSYEQYF
NA	TRBV29-1	NA	TRBJ1-2	TGCAGCGCCCTCGAACAGGACTATGGCTACACCTTC	CSALEQDYGYTF
TRBD1	TRBV27	NA	TRBJ2-1	TGTGCCAGCAGTTTGGGACAGGGCGGAGAGCAGTTCTTC	CASSLGQGGEQFF
TRBD2	TRBV5-1	once	TRBJ2-3	TGCGCCAGCAGCTTAACTAGCGGGATCACAGATACGCAGTATTTT	CASSLTSGITDTQYF
NA	TRBV6-5	NA	TRBJ2-3	TGTGCCAGCAGTTACTCCCTTAGCACAGATACGCAGTATTTT	CASSYSLSTDTQYF
TRBD2	TRBV7-3	few	TRBJ2-1	TGTGCCAGCAGCTTAATGGGTCTAGCGGGAGGAAGAATTTACAATGAGCAGTTCTTC	CASSLMGLAGGRIYNEQFF
NA	TRBV6-5	NA	TRBJ1-4	TGTGCCAGCGGAGGGGAAAAACTGTTTTTT	CASGGEKLFF
NA	TRBV6-2/TRBV6-3	NA	TRBJ2-7	TGTGCCAGCAGTTTACAGAGCTCCTACGAGCAGTACTTC	CASSLQSSYEQYF
TRBD1	TRBV15	NA	TRBJ2-1	TGTGCCACCAGGGGACAGGGGGCGGATGAGCAGTTCTTC	CATRGQGADEQFF
TRBD2	TRBV10-3	NA	TRBJ2-3	TGTGCCATCAGCCTTGGGACTAGCGGAGTAAATACGCAGTATTTT	CAISLGTSGVNTQYF
NA	TRBV6-4	NA	TRBJ2-3	TGTGCCAGCAGCGATTCCCCAGCAGATACGCAGTATTTT	CASSDSPADTQYF
TRBD2	TRBV7-2	NA	TRBJ2-7	TGTGCCAGCAGCAACCGACTAGCGGGGGGTATGGCCGAGCAGTACTTC	CASSNRLAGGMAEQYF
TRBD1	TRBV19	NA	TRBJ1-5	TGTGCCAGTAGGGTTACAGGGGGCTGGAGGGGCAATCAGCCCCAGCATTTT	CASRVTGGWRGNQPQHF
NA	TRBV18	NA	TRBJ1-2	TGTGCCAGCTCACCACGGGGGGAGGATGGCGGCTACACCTTC	CASSPRGEDGGYTF
TRBD2	TRBV28	NA	TRBJ2-5	TGTGCCAGCAGCCCCTTCGGGCGGGAGTGGGAGACCCAGTACTTC	CASSPFGREWETQYF
NA	TRBV9	NA	TRBJ1-6	TGTGCCAGCAGCGAGGCGGCGAGATCACCCCTCCACTTT	CASSEAARSPLHF
TRBD2	TRBV12-5	NA	TRBJ2-3	TGTGCTAGTGGTCATAGCGGGAGGGACTGGGATACGCAGTATTTT	CASGHSGRDWDTQYF
NA	TRBV4-3	NA	TRBJ2-1	TGCGCCAGCAGCCAAGATTTAGGTAGCGGAAGCTACAATGAGCAGTTCTTC	CASSQDLGSGSYNEQFF
TRBD1	TRBV30	NA	TRBJ1-4	TGTGCCTGGAGTCGACAGGGGGCAGGGGAAAAACTGTTTTTT	CAWSRQGAGEKLFF
NA	TRBV27	NA	TRBJ2-7	TGTGCCAGGGCCCAGGTCCCTTTTCCTAGCGACCGCTCCTACGAGCAGTACTTC	CARAQVPFPSDRSYEQYF
TRBD1	TRBV7-9	NA	TRBJ1-2	TGTGCCAGCAGCTTAGGGCCAGGGGGCACTTTATTTGGCTACACCTTC	CASSLGPGGTLFGYTF
NA	TRBV11-2	NA	TRBJ2-7	TGTGCCAGCAGCTTAGGGGCTAGCTTGGGCTACGAGCAGTACTTC	CASSLGASLGYEQYF
TRBD1	TRBV19	NA	TRBJ2-5	TGTGCCAGTAGTATCGGCCAGGGGGCGGAGACCCAGTACTTC	CASSIGQGAETQYF
TRBD1	TRBV7-9	NA	TRBJ2-7	TGTGCCAGCAGTCGGACAGGGGTGGGCGAGCAGTACTTC	CASSRTGVGEQYF